One and the same sample provided the 12 T cell receptor beta chains below, sequenced in a study of molecular identifiers for immune sequencing clone quantification. TCRdb re-called the PCR reads through MiXCR, storing one row per CDR3 protein. The sample contains tens of thousands of distinct CDR3 sequences, roughly 19% of which appear only once. Sample: naive CD8+ T cells from blood, with Jurkat cell RNA spiked in. As for subset: FACS-sorted CD8+CD4-CCR7+CD45RA+ naive T cells. The receptors were gathered from a human donor in good health. Some libraries in this study had Jurkat cell RNA spiked in.

In its sample, this clonotype was seen many times. The V gene is TRBV4-3, the J gene TRBJ2-7; the match to TRBD1 covers 10 bases. This CDR3 comprises 14 residues. The germline CDR1 and CDR2 sequences are LGHNA and YSLEER. Losses at the gene ends were 4 bases for V and 5 bases for J; bases not matched to a gene: 5. The DNA of the CDR3 is TGCGCCAGCAGCCCGGACAGGGGGTTCCACGAGCAGTACTTC. Protein: CASSPDRGFHEQYF.

For this clonotype: Since a much larger clone is just one base distant, this may be a read error. This chain links TRBV19 with TRBJ2-3, with TRBD2 identical over 8 bases. CDR1 is LNHDA, CDR2 SQIVND, per germline (reference sequence). The length of the CDR3 is 14 residues. The DNA of the CDR3 is TGTGCCAGTAGTCTCGTTAGCGGGACGGATACGCGGTATTTT. Translated: CASSLVSGTDTRYF.

This clonotype was counted ten times or more. This chain uses TRBV28 with TRBJ2-1; TRBD2 matches at 13 bases. The CDR3 runs 17 residues. The germline V gene has CDR1 MDHEN and CDR2 SYDVKM. Germline trimming cut 3 bases from V and 6 bases from J; bases unmatched to any gene: 8. CDR3 region: CASSFRSGLAGVNEQFF. CDR3 sequence (DNA): TGTGCCAGCAGTTTCCGCAGCGGACTAGCGGGAGTCAATGAGCAGTTCTTC. Combining the CDR3 with reference TRBV28 and TRBJ2-1 gives the whole variable domain DVKVTQSSRYLVKRTGEKVFLECVQDMDHENMFWYRQDPGLGLRLIYFSYDVKMKEKGDIPEGYSVSREKKERFSLILESASTNQTSMYLCASSFRSGLAGVNEQFFGPGTRLTVL.

This clonotype was recorded at least ten times. The V gene is TRBV4-1, the J gene TRBJ2-7; D possibly matches TRBD1 or TRBD2 (7 bases each). The germline gives CDR1 MGHRA, CDR2 YSYEKL. The CDR3 covers 18 residues. V lost 1 base to trimming and J lost 2 bases, with 21 bases between them. The CDR3: CASSQVFPVTGTTYEQYF. In DNA, the CDR3 is TGCGCCAGCAGCCAAGTCTTTCCTGTGACAGGGACTACCTACGAGCAGTACTTC.

This clonotype was picked up many times. The chain has TRBV19 and TRBJ2-2, with D hard to call. Trimming pared 7 bases from V and 3 bases from J, leaving 6 bases between. The germline CDR1 and CDR2 sequences are LNHDA and SQIVND (reference sequence). The CDR3 extends over 12 amino acids. The CDR3 sequence is CASTYDTGELFF. CDR3 nucleotide sequence: TGTGCCAGTACTTACGACACCGGGGAGCTGTTTTTT. The full variable domain, in which reference TRBV19 and TRBJ2-2 provide the parts outside the CDR3, is DGGITQSPKYLFRKEGQNVTLSCEQNLNHDAMYWYRQDPGQGLRLIYYSQIVNDFQKGDIAEGYSVSREKKESFPLTVTSAQKNPTAFYLCASTYDTGELFFGEGSRLTVL.

This clonotype has at least ten counts. The CDR3 sequence is CASSYGGGQYF. CDR3 DNA sequence: TGTGCCAGCAGTTACGGCGGAGGGCAGTACTTC. The genes are TRBV6-2 or TRBV6-3 and TRBJ2-7, with D maybe TRBD2 (5 bases). Germline CDR1 reads MNHEY; CDR2 reads SVGEGT. This CDR3 region has 11 residues. The V end was cut by 2 bases, the J end by 9 bases, with 8 bases between.

This clonotype has ten or more counts. This chain connects TRBV11-2 to TRBJ2-7; the D gene is possibly TRBD2 (5 bases). This CDR3 has 15 residues. CDR1 SGHAT and CDR2 FQNNGV come from the germline V gene. V lost 5 bases to trimming and J lost 6 bases, with 20 bases between them. The CDR3 reads CASSHGLQFPLEQYF. CDR3 in DNA: TGTGCCAGCAGCCACGGACTTCAGTTCCCTCTCGAGCAGTACTTC.

This clonotype was observed at least ten times. The chain recombines TRBV9 with TRBJ1-1; possible D gene TRBD1, 5 bases. Trimming left V 0 bases short and J 6 bases short, with 12 bases between. From germline, CDR1 is SGDLS and CDR2 YYNGEE. The CDR3 is 14 residues long. The CDR3 DNA is TGTGCCAGCAGCGTAGTGGGGGTGAGGTCTGAAGCTTTCTTT. Amino acid sequence: CASSVVGVRSEAFF.

This clonotype has ten or more counts. The J gene is TRBJ2-3, the V gene TRBV7-2, with TRBD2 as a possible D gene (6 bases). CDR1 is SGHTA, CDR2 FQGNSA, per germline. There are 16 residues in the CDR3. The V end lost 5 bases, the J end lost 4 bases, and 19 bases lay between the germline ends. CDR3 region: CASSLLGRRDPDTQYF. In DNA form, the CDR3 reads TGTGCCAGCAGCCTACTAGGGCGGCGGGATCCAGATACGCAGTATTTT. The complete variable domain, with remaining parts taken from reference TRBV7-2 and TRBJ2-3, reads GAGVSQSPSNKVTEKGKDVELRCDPISGHTALYWYRQSLGQGLEFLIYFQGNSAPDKSGLPSDRFSAERTGGSVSTLTIQRTQQEDSAVYLCASSLLGRRDPDTQYFGPGTRLTVL.

As regards this clonotype: A junction boundary mismatches the germline segment, possibly from a read error. The rearrangement joins TRBV20-1 to TRBJ2-5; D gene ambiguous. This CDR3 is 13 amino acids long. CDR1 and CDR2 from the germline V gene are DFQATT and SNEGSKA (reference sequence). CDR3 residues: CSASPSGQETQSF. DNA for the CDR3: TGCAGTGCTAGCCCGTCGGGCCAAGAGACCCAGTCCTTC.

This clonotype showed up many times. The rearrangement joins TRBV4-1 to TRBJ1-1, with D tentatively TRBD1 (5 bases). Germline lookup yields CDR1 MGHRA and CDR2 YSYEKL. This CDR3 is built from 16 residues. V shed 0 bases and J shed 5 bases, with 16 bases lying between them. This CDR3 reads CASSQDWAGVWTEAFF. The CDR3 DNA reads TGCGCCAGCAGCCAAGATTGGGCGGGGGTGTGGACTGAAGCTTTCTTT.

This clonotype was counted at least ten times. The chain carries TRBV19 and TRBJ2-1, with TRBD2 matching 10 bases. This CDR3 comprises 17 residues. J lost 1 base, V lost 5 bases, and 8 bases had no gene match. CDR1 LNHDA and CDR2 SQIVND come from the germline V gene (reference sequence). CDR3 nucleotide sequence: TGTGCCAGTAGTGCCACTCTAGCGGGGGAATCCTACAATGAGCAGTTCTTC. It translates to CASSATLAGESYNEQFF. Full variable domain (remainder filled in from reference TRBV19 and TRBJ2-1): DGGITQSPKYLFRKEGQNVTLSCEQNLNHDAMYWYRQDPGQGLRLIYYSQIVNDFQKGDIAEGYSVSREKKESFPLTVTSAQKNPTAFYLCASSATLAGESYNEQFFGPGTRLTVL.